This TCR beta chain was sequenced for a study of OX40 agonist ivuxolimab in advanced cancers. Study details: Cohort: about 80% men, mean age approximately 60, aged about 23 to 79.

Assay: immunoSEQ multiplex PCR; the TCRdb copy retains only in-frame clones and omits some. The repertoire consists of approximately 60,000 clones, with 84% occurring once and the leading ten covering approximately 9.8%. The CDR3 sequence is 15 residues long. V was cut by 4 bases and J by 7 bases, with 18 bases left in between. Per the germline V gene, CDR1 is MNHEY and CDR2 is SVGAGI. Anyone with autoimmune disease history or systemic immunosuppression was excluded. With baseline, cycle 4 day 1, and cycle 7 day 1 as timepoints, blood was sampled. The chain has TRBV6-5 and TRBJ2-3, with D perhaps assigned TRBD1 or TRBD2 (5 bases each). The sequencing used CD4+ or CD8+ T cells sorted from blood, collected in a trial of the OX40 agonist ivuxolimab. The receptor was derived from an adult with an advanced solid tumor such as melanoma, head and neck, liver or kidney cancer. The CDR3 coding sequence is TGTGCCAGCAGTTCAGGAAGGGGACCAGAGAATACGCAGTATTTT. Translating it yields CASSSGRGPENTQYF.